This T cell receptor (beta chain) was identified in a study of cytomegalovirus exposure and HLA in healthy donors. This CDR3 is built from 15 residues. Looked up from germline, CDR1 is SGDLS and CDR2 is YYNGEE. Trimming pared 7 bases from V and 0 bases from J, leaving 14 bases between. This clone was seen once. A multiplex PCR was run with 60 Vbeta primers and 13 Jbeta primers. Only in-frame clones appear in the TCRdb table, and some are missing; sequencing was by immunoSEQ multiplex PCR. This table has about 110,000 clones, approximately 76% appearing once. The sample was PBMCs. This clonotype was sampled from a young man in good health and CMV-seronegative. V is TRBV9 and J is TRBJ1-5, with a tentative D call TRBD1 (5 bases). The DNA for the CDR3 is TGTGCCAGCGCCGTCGGGGGTGGTAGCAATCAGCCCCAGCATTTT. Its translation: CASAVGGGSNQPQHF.